Presented here are 25 T cell receptor beta chains from one specimen sequenced in a study of T-cell memory formation after mild COVID-19. TCRdb redid the calling of the 5' RACE reads with MiXCR, one entry per CDR3 protein. The table includes 400,000 to 500,000 distinct CDR3 sequences, around 19% detected once. Sequencing was carried out using PBMCs or a T cell subset sorted from them (not recorded which). Receptors originate from an adult woman who had mild COVID-19 (a few samples of this study predate the infection). Cell type and time point are not known.

This clonotype was observed a few times. The chain carries TRBV7-9 and TRBJ2-2; D is ambiguous. Between the trimmed V and J ends, which lost 0 bases and 6 bases, there was a span of 8 bases. This CDR3 region has 14 residues. CDR1 and CDR2 from the germline V gene are SEHNR and FQNEAQ (reference sequence). The CDR3 region is CASSLADPSGELFF. In DNA form, the CDR3 reads TGTGCCAGCAGCTTAGCGGATCCCTCCGGGGAGCTGTTTTTT. The complete variable domain, with remaining parts taken from reference TRBV7-9 and TRBJ2-2, reads DTGVSQNPRHKITKRGQNVTFRCDPISEHNRLYWYRQTLGQGPEFLTYFQNEAQLEKSRLLSDRFSAERPKGSFSTLEIQRTEQGDSAMYLCASSLADPSGELFFGEGSRLTVL.

The chain joins TRBV21-1 to TRBJ2-5. TRBV21-1 is classified as a pseudogene. This CDR3 has 14 residues. In DNA form, the CDR3 reads TGTGCCAGCAGCAAAGTGACGGGCCAAGAGACCCAGTACTTC. Its translation: CASSKVTGQETQYF.

This chain uses TRBV10-3 with TRBJ2-7; D possibly corresponds to TRBD1 (7 bases). Germline V gene data show CDR1 as ENHRY and CDR2 as SYGVKD. V was shortened by 0 bases and J by 6 bases, with 15 bases between the two germline ends. The CDR3 is 15 amino acids. As DNA, the CDR3 is TGTGCCATCAGTGAGTCAGGAGGGGGCTCGGGCGAGCAGTACTTC. Its protein is CAISESGGGSGEQYF.

The sample holds a few counts of this clonotype. The chain employs TRBV12-3 or TRBV12-4 and TRBJ1-5; maybe TRBD1 (5 bases). V lost 6 bases, J lost 0 bases, and 12 bases lay in between. The CDR3 extends over 15 amino acids. DNA for the CDR3: TGTGCCAGCAGAGCTGGGGGAAATAGCAATCAGCCCCAGCATTTT. This encodes CASRAGGNSNQPQHF.

The V call is TRBV18, the J call TRBJ2-1; no reliable D call. Trimming stripped 0 bases from V and 2 bases from J, with 11 bases between. Germline V gene lookup returns CDR1 KGHSH and CDR2 LQKENI. CDR3 length equals 16 residues. The CDR3 protein is CASSPPSSRPYNEQFF. For the CDR3, the DNA is TGTGCCAGCTCACCACCCTCATCACGGCCCTACAATGAGCAGTTCTTC.

A few counts support this clonotype. This chain links TRBV27 with TRBJ1-1, with D perhaps TRBD1 (5 bases). V lost 1 base and J 1 base, leaving 10 bases between the germline ends. This CDR3 comprises 15 residues. The germline CDR1 and CDR2 sequences are MNHEY and SMNVEV (reference sequence). Here the CDR3 reads CASSLLAGGNTEAFF. For the CDR3, the DNA is TGTGCCAGCAGTTTATTGGCTGGGGGGAACACTGAAGCTTTCTTT.

This chain links TRBV5-1 with TRBJ1-5, with D possibly matching TRBD1 (5 bases). V lost 5 bases, J lost 0 bases, and 12 bases lay in between. Per germline, CDR1 SGHRS and CDR2 YFSETQ. This CDR3 has 15 amino acids. The CDR3 loop is CASRRDGSSNQPQHF. The DNA for the CDR3 is TGCGCCAGCAGGCGGGACGGCAGTAGCAATCAGCCCCAGCATTTT. Filled out from reference TRBV5-1 and TRBJ1-5, the complete variable domain reads KAGVTQTPRYLIKTRGQQVTLSCSPISGHRSVSWYQQTPGQGLQFLFEYFSETQRNKGNFPGRFSGRQFSNSRSEMNVSTLELGDSALYLCASRRDGSSNQPQHFGDGTRLSIL.

This clonotype was found a few times. The chain joins TRBV20-1 to TRBJ2-1, with TRBD1 identical over 9 bases. Germline V gene lookup returns CDR1 DFQATT and CDR2 SNEGSKA (reference sequence). The trim removed 2 bases at V and 6 bases at J, leaving 8 bases unmatched. The CDR3 is 15 residues long. The CDR3: CSARTPGQGTNEQFF. In DNA, the CDR3 is TGCAGTGCTAGAACACCGGGACAGGGCACCAATGAGCAGTTCTTC.

This clonotype was observed many times. This chain joins TRBV29-1 and TRBJ2-5; the D is unclear. This CDR3 has 14 residues. The V end was cut by 2 bases, the J end by 2 bases, with 12 bases between. Germline V CDR1 and CDR2: SQVTM, ANQGSEA. The CDR3 sequence: CSVEKRNLQETQYF. The CDR3 DNA is TGCAGCGTTGAAAAGCGTAACTTACAAGAGACCCAGTACTTC.

The rearrangement uses TRBV24-1 and TRBJ2-7, with 10 positions matching TRBD1. The germline CDR1 and CDR2 sequences are KGHDR and SFDVKD. The CDR3 is made up of 17 amino acids. V shed 1 base and J 2 bases; nucleotides not matched to a gene: 7. CDR3 residues: CATSDFPWDRGTYEQYF. The CDR3 coding sequence is TGTGCCACCAGTGATTTCCCCTGGGACAGGGGAACCTACGAGCAGTACTTC.

This chain uses TRBV4-1 with TRBJ2-2, with 15 bases identical to TRBD2. Germline CDR1 and CDR2: MGHRA and YSYEKL. J lost 4 bases, V lost 1 base, and 4 bases had no gene match. CDR3 length: 18 residues. In DNA form, the CDR3 reads TGCGCCAGCAGCCAAGGGACTAGCGGGGGGGCGTCCACCGGGGAGCTGTTTTTT. Translating gives CASSQGTSGGASTGELFF.

The chain links TRBV9 to TRBJ1-1, with 9 nucleotides matching TRBD1. CDR1 is SGDLS and CDR2 is YYNGEE in the germline V gene. V lost 3 bases and J lost 7; bases outside the gene matches: 4. The CDR3 runs 13 residues. The CDR3 here is CASSARTGVEAFF. DNA of the CDR3: TGTGCCAGCAGCGCTCGGACAGGGGTTGAAGCTTTCTTT. The full variable domain, with the rest looked up from reference TRBV9 and TRBJ1-1, is DSGVTQTPKHLITATGQRVTLRCSPRSGDLSVYWYQQSLDQGLQFLIQYYNGEERAKGNILERFSAQQFPDLHSELNLSSLELGDSALYFCASSARTGVEAFFGQGTRLTVV.

Comments on this clonotype: A single base separates this from a much larger clone, so it may be a read error. The genes are TRBV7-2 and TRBJ1-1; no clear D. The V gene's germline CDR1 is SGHTA and CDR2 FQGNSA. The CDR3 totals 14 residues. V dropped 7 bases and J dropped 0 bases, with 12 bases sitting between them. The CDR3 nucleotides are TGTGCCAGCACTATGGTCAGCTTGAACACTGAAGCTTTCTTT. Its translation: CASTMVSLNTEAFF.

This clonotype was seen only a few times. V is TRBV11-2 and J is TRBJ2-7; D unclear. V lost 1 base to trimming and J lost 7 bases, with 20 bases between them. Germline values: CDR1 SGHAT, CDR2 FQNNGV. This CDR3 region has 16 residues. The CDR3 loop is CASSLGYSSSPREQYF. The DNA of the CDR3 is TGTGCCAGCAGCTTAGGGTACTCCTCGAGTCCCCGGGAGCAGTACTTC. Looking up the rest from reference TRBV11-2 and TRBJ2-7 gives the full variable domain: EAGVAQSPRYKIIEKRQSVAFWCNPISGHATLYWYQQILGQGPKLLIQFQNNGVVDDSQLPKDRFSAERLKGVDSTLKIQPAKLEDSAVYLCASSLGYSSSPREQYFGPGTRLTVT.

The sample holds a few counts of this clonotype. CDR3 amino acids: CSASRSGSGTYEQYF. CDR3 nucleotide sequence: TGCAGTGCCTCTCGCTCAGGGTCGGGAACGTACGAGCAGTACTTC. V and J are TRBV20-1 and TRBJ2-7; perhaps D is TRBD1 or TRBD2 (5 bases each). The CDR3 contains 15 residues. In germline, CDR1 is DFQATT, CDR2 SNEGSKA (reference sequence). The V end was cut by 6 bases, the J end by 4 bases, with 22 bases between.

This clonotype appeared a few times. The V call is TRBV12-3 or TRBV12-4, the J call TRBJ2-3, with D perhaps being TRBD1 or TRBD2 (7 bases each). The ends were cut back, 5 bases at V and 3 bases at J, with 15 bases in the middle. The CDR3 length is 15 residues. The CDR3 sequence is CASSPGGGVTDTQYF. In DNA form, the CDR3 reads TGTGCCAGCAGTCCAGGGGGGGGCGTAACAGATACGCAGTATTTT.

The rearrangement uses TRBV6-1 and TRBJ2-7; D gene unclear. There are 15 residues in the CDR3. Germline CDR1 MNHNS, CDR2 SASEGT. Trimming shortened V by 4 bases and J by 4 bases, and 17 bases separated the two germline ends. CDR3 protein: CASSVWGTNTYEQYF. The CDR3 DNA reads TGTGCCAGCAGTGTATGGGGTACCAACACATACGAGCAGTACTTC.

The V call is TRBV24-1, the J call TRBJ2-3, with 8 bases lining up with TRBD2. V shed 1 base, J shed 0 bases, and the junction held 5 bases outside the gene matches. Germline CDR1 KGHDR, CDR2 SFDVKD. This CDR3 is 17 amino acids long. The CDR3 here is CATSDFGQRGSTDTQYF. The CDR3 DNA is TGTGCCACCAGTGATTTTGGGCAGCGGGGGAGCACAGATACGCAGTATTTT.

This clonotype appeared a few times. Here the CDR3 reads CASSSRRGAIAEAFF. CDR3 in DNA: TGTGCCAGCAGCTCAAGAAGGGGGGCGATAGCTGAAGCTTTCTTT. The rearrangement uses TRBV11-2 and TRBJ1-1, with D possibly being TRBD1 (6 bases). The CDR3 length is 15 residues. The germline gives CDR1 SGHAT, CDR2 FQNNGV. The germline V and J ends were trimmed by 4 bases and 6 bases, with 18 bases remaining between them. The entire variable domain, with the rest obtained from reference TRBV11-2 and TRBJ1-1, is as follows: EAGVAQSPRYKIIEKRQSVAFWCNPISGHATLYWYQQILGQGPKLLIQFQNNGVVDDSQLPKDRFSAERLKGVDSTLKIQPAKLEDSAVYLCASSSRRGAIAEAFFGQGTRLTVV.

The chain recombines TRBV18 with TRBJ2-1; the match to TRBD2 covers 10 bases. Germline CDR1 and CDR2: KGHSH and LQKENI. After removal of 6 bases from V and 4 bases from J, the junction contained 3 bases not matched to a gene. The CDR3 is 14 residues long. The CDR3 reads CASSGLALYNEQFF. The CDR3 coding sequence is TGTGCCAGCTCGGGACTAGCGCTTTACAATGAGCAGTTCTTC. The full variable domain, rest sourced from reference TRBV18 and TRBJ2-1, is NAGVMQNPRHLVRRRGQEARLRCSPMKGHSHVYWYRQLPEEGLKFMVYLQKENIIDESGMPKERFSAEFPKEGPSILRIQQVVRGDSAAYFCASSGLALYNEQFFGPGTRLTVL.

The V and J genes are TRBV7-8 and TRBJ1-5; D unresolved. In germline, CDR1 is SGHVS, CDR2 FQNEAQ. The V end lost 2 bases, the J end lost 4 bases, and 15 bases lay between the germline ends. This CDR3 has 16 residues. CDR3 loop: CASSLSPLGSNQPQHF. The CDR3 DNA reads as TGTGCCAGCAGCTTAAGTCCCCTAGGGTCGAATCAGCCCCAGCATTTT.

The chain links TRBV25-1 to TRBJ2-3; D may match TRBD1 or TRBD2 (5 bases each). Germline V gene sequence: CDR1 MGHDK, CDR2 SYGVNS. Trimming removed 1 base at V and 6 bases at J, with 14 bases between. The CDR3 consists of 15 residues. This CDR3 reads CASSESVGARDTQYF. CDR3 sequence (DNA): TGTGCCAGCAGTGAATCGGTCGGGGCTCGGGATACGCAGTATTTT.

The V gene is TRBV12-3 or TRBV12-4, the J gene TRBJ2-7; the match to TRBD1 covers 9 bases. V was pared by 3 bases and J by 1 base, with 4 bases of the junction left unmatched. This CDR3 has 15 amino acids. The CDR3 loop reads CASSFAGTGSYEQYF. The CDR3 nucleotides are TGTGCCAGCAGTTTCGCCGGGACAGGGTCCTACGAGCAGTACTTC.

This clonotype was counted only a few times. The V gene is TRBV12-3 or TRBV12-4, the J gene TRBJ1-6; tentative D call: TRBD1 (6 bases). This CDR3 is built from 15 residues. V was shortened by 7 bases and J by 8 bases, with 18 bases between the two germline ends. In nucleotides, the CDR3 is TGTGCCAGCACCCGACGGGGGGGCTCTGATTCACCCCTCCACTTT. Protein: CASTRRGGSDSPLHF.

This clonotype was seen more than once but under ten times. The chain employs TRBV20-1 and TRBJ1-6; unclear D gene. This CDR3 has 13 residues. CDR1 is DFQATT and CDR2 is SNEGSKA in the germline V gene (reference sequence). Trimming stripped 6 bases from V and 5 bases from J, with 11 bases between. The CDR3 bases are TGCAGTGCCAGTACGGCCGATAATTCACCCCTCCACTTT. This encodes CSASTADNSPLHF.